The 23 T cell receptor beta chains below come from one sample, sequenced in a study of identical twins. TCRdb re-called the 5' RACE reads through MiXCR, storing one row per CDR3 protein. The table shows approximately 890,000 distinct CDR3 sequences, with 10% to 15% occurring only once. This sample was also put to use in a study of yellow fever vaccine responses in identical twins.

The sample comprised PBMCs. These receptors were obtained from a woman aged 18-35 years in good health.

J is TRBJ1-2 and V is TRBV6-1; no clear D gene. V dropped 2 bases and J dropped 3 bases, with 13 bases sitting between them. The CDR3 has 15 residues. Germline V gene sequence: CDR1 MNHNS, CDR2 SASEGT. The CDR3 region is CASSELSRPHYGYTF. The CDR3, as DNA: TGTGCCAGCAGTGAACTCAGCAGACCCCACTATGGCTACACCTTC.

There are a few counts of this clonotype. V and J are TRBV12-3 or TRBV12-4 and TRBJ2-7, with D possibly TRBD2 on 5 matching bases. Between the trimmed V and J ends, which lost 5 bases and 4 bases, there was a span of 18 bases. The CDR3 consists of 15 residues. The CDR3 loop is CASSNGETTLYEQYF. CDR3 DNA: TGTGCCAGCAGTAATGGGGAGACTACTTTATACGAGCAGTACTTC.

The V and J genes are TRBV7-9 and TRBJ2-6, with D tentatively TRBD1 (6 bases). The CDR3 has 15 residues. Germline CDR1 SEHNR, CDR2 FQNEAQ (reference sequence). V lost 5 bases to trimming and J lost 2 bases, with 10 bases between them. DNA of the CDR3: TGTGCCAGCAGCCGACAGGTCGCTGGGGCCAACGTCCTGACTTTC. Translating it yields CASSRQVAGANVLTF.

The rearrangement joins TRBV5-5 to TRBJ1-1; D ambiguous. The ends were cut back, 7 bases at V and 6 bases at J, with 19 bases in the middle. This CDR3 spans 14 amino acids. Per germline, CDR1 SGHKS and CDR2 YYEKEE (reference sequence). CDR3: CASGPGILGSEAFF. In DNA form, the CDR3 reads TGTGCCAGCGGTCCCGGGATCCTCGGCTCTGAAGCTTTCTTT.

This chain uses TRBV24-1 with TRBJ2-1, with 9 bases that match TRBD1. The CDR3 runs to 15 residues. Trimming cost V 6 bases and J 4 bases; bases outside gene matches: 6. Germline V gene lookup returns CDR1 KGHDR and CDR2 SFDVKD. Here the CDR3 reads CATSPRTGEYNEQFF. The CDR3 DNA sequence: TGTGCCACCAGTCCCAGGACAGGGGAGTACAATGAGCAGTTCTTC.

This chain joins TRBV12-3 or TRBV12-4 and TRBJ1-3; no reliable D call. The CDR3 totals 13 residues. Trimming took off 2 bases at V and 2 bases at J, with 4 bases between the two ends. CDR3 in DNA: TGTGCCAGCAGTTTATTTCCTGGAAACACCATATATTTT. This encodes CASSLFPGNTIYF.

On this clonotype itself: A much larger clonotype is one base distant, so this may be a read error. The chain carries TRBV6-1 and TRBJ1-5; D unresolved. The germline V gene encodes CDR1 MNHNS and CDR2 SASEGT. The CDR3 extends over 13 amino acids. In nucleotides, the CDR3 is TGTGCCAGCAGTGTGGACCATTATCAGACCCAGCATTTT. Residues: CASSVDHYQTQHF.

This clonotype was detected many times. Here the CDR3 reads CASSRLDNFQETQYF. The CDR3 bases are TGCGCCAGCAGCCGACTGGACAACTTCCAAGAGACCCAGTACTTC. J is TRBJ2-5 and V is TRBV5-1, with D perhaps TRBD1 (5 bases). CDR1 is SGHRS, CDR2 YFSETQ, per germline. V was shortened by 4 bases and J by 1 base, with 14 bases between the two germline ends. This CDR3 region has 15 residues.

This clonotype was picked up a small number of times. The J gene is TRBJ2-7, the V gene TRBV27, with D possibly TRBD1 on 5 matching bases. This CDR3 is 13 amino acids long. The germline gives CDR1 MNHEY, CDR2 SMNVEV (reference sequence). V was clipped by 4 bases and J by 4 bases, with 11 bases between them. This CDR3 is CASSYAAGYEQYV. The CDR3 DNA reads as TGTGCCAGCAGTTACGCCGCAGGGTACGAGCAGTACGTC.

The rearrangement uses TRBV2 and TRBJ2-3, with a possible D match to TRBD1 (5 bases). CDR1 and CDR2 from the germline V gene are SNHLY and FYNNEI. The CDR3 spans 14 residues. V shed 3 bases and J shed 2 bases, with 9 bases lying between them. The CDR3 bases are TGTGCCAGCAGTGAGGGGCAGATCACAGATACGCAGTATTTT. Its protein product is CASSEGQITDTQYF.

This clonotype turned up a few times. The V and J genes are TRBV28 and TRBJ1-2; a possible D gene is TRBD1 (5 bases). The germline gives CDR1 MDHEN, CDR2 SYDVKM. CDR3 length: 15 residues. Trimming removed 4 bases from V and 3 bases from J, with 15 bases in between. CDR3 amino acids: CASSSLGQGDYGYTF. CDR3 DNA sequence: TGTGCCAGCAGTTCCCTCGGGCAGGGTGACTATGGCTACACCTTC.

V is TRBV6-4 and J is TRBJ1-6; D is uncertain. Per germline, CDR1 MRHNA and CDR2 SNTAGT. This CDR3 is built from 12 residues. V was pared by 6 bases and J by 10 bases, with 10 bases between. The CDR3 spells CASRPPGSPLHF. The CDR3 DNA reads TGTGCCAGCAGACCCCCGGGGTCACCCCTCCACTTT.

The sample holds a few counts of this clonotype. The V and J genes are TRBV12-3 or TRBV12-4 and TRBJ2-2, with 7 bases matching TRBD1. The CDR3 is 19 residues long. V lost 6 bases, J lost 6 bases, and 22 bases stayed unmatched. Here the CDR3 reads CASSPRQGMGLKVSGELFF. As DNA, the CDR3 is TGTGCCAGCAGCCCGAGACAGGGAATGGGATTAAAGGTATCCGGGGAGCTGTTTTTT.

The sample holds a few counts of this clonotype. The CDR3 DNA reads TGCGCCAGCAGCTCCCGGGGTTTTGGCGACTCCTACAATGAGCAGTTCTTC. It translates to CASSSRGFGDSYNEQFF. V gene TRBV5-1 combines with J gene TRBJ2-1; perhaps TRBD2 as D (5 bases). Trimming pared 3 bases from V and 0 bases from J, leaving 16 bases between. From germline, CDR1 is SGHRS and CDR2 YFSETQ. The CDR3 runs 17 residues. Using reference TRBV5-1 and TRBJ2-1 for the parts outside the CDR3, the full variable domain is KAGVTQTPRYLIKTRGQQVTLSCSPISGHRSVSWYQQTPGQGLQFLFEYFSETQRNKGNFPGRFSGRQFSNSRSEMNVSTLELGDSALYLCASSSRGFGDSYNEQFFGPGTRLTVL.

In this sample, this clonotype turned up a few times. V is TRBV7-9 and J is TRBJ2-7; the D is unclear. CDR1 is SEHNR and CDR2 is FQNEAQ in the germline V gene (reference sequence). This CDR3 is built from 17 residues. Deletions cut 1 base from V and 0 bases from J, with 16 bases between. The CDR3: CASSLGQVSVSSYEQYF. The CDR3 DNA reads as TGTGCCAGCAGCTTAGGGCAGGTGAGCGTAAGCTCCTACGAGCAGTACTTC.

The chain uses TRBV2 and TRBJ2-2; 10 bases fit TRBD2. The CDR3 runs to 16 residues. With 7 bases clipped from V and 5 bases from J, the junction kept 10 bases outside the gene matches. The germline V gene has CDR1 SNHLY and CDR2 FYNNEI. The CDR3 region has the DNA TGTGCCAGCATTTTCCTTGGGGGACTAGCGACCGGGGAGCTGTTTTTT. It translates to CASIFLGGLATGELFF. Combining the CDR3 with reference TRBV2 and TRBJ2-2 gives the whole variable domain EPEVTQTPSHQVTQMGQEVILRCVPISNHLYFYWYRQILGQKVEFLVSFYNNEISEKSEIFDDQFSVERPDGSNFTLKIRSTKLEDSAMYFCASIFLGGLATGELFFGEGSRLTVL.

This clonotype was counted between two and nine times. The chain carries TRBV2 and TRBJ2-5, with D unresolved. Germline CDR1 and CDR2: SNHLY and FYNNEI. V lost 4 bases and J lost 0, with 6 bases in between. The CDR3 runs to 13 residues. The CDR3 DNA is TGTGCCAGCAGTGCCAGATACCAAGAGACCCAGTACTTC. Protein product: CASSARYQETQYF.

This chain connects TRBV2 to TRBJ2-1; 10 bases fit TRBD2. CDR1 and CDR2 from the germline V gene are SNHLY and FYNNEI. Unmatched junction bases numbered 11, after V lost 8 bases and J lost 7 bases. This CDR3 has 15 residues. The CDR3 protein is CASRQREGLRNEQFF. The CDR3, as DNA: TGTGCCAGCCGCCAGCGGGAGGGCCTGAGGAATGAGCAGTTCTTC.

The table lists this clonotype with many counts. J is TRBJ1-6 and V is TRBV27; D remains unclear. Germline-derived CDR1 and CDR2 are MNHEY and SMNVEV (reference sequence). The CDR3 is 15 amino acids. The V and J ends lost 3 bases and 7 bases respectively, with 13 bases between them. This CDR3 is CASSLNLWENSPLHF. CDR3 bases: TGTGCCAGCAGTTTGAATTTGTGGGAGAATTCACCCCTCCACTTT.

The chain recombines TRBV29-1 with TRBJ1-1; a possible D gene is TRBD1 (5 bases). There are 13 residues in the CDR3. Trimming pared 5 bases from V and 1 base from J, leaving 11 bases between. Germline loops: CDR1 SQVTM, CDR2 ANQGSEA. The CDR3 DNA follows: TGCAGCGTTCTAACCGGGGGGAACACTGAAGCTTTCTTT. The encoded protein is CSVLTGGNTEAFF.

This clonotype has a handful of counts. The V and J genes are TRBV7-9 and TRBJ2-1; D gene ambiguous. Deletions cut 1 base from V and 5 bases from J, with 9 bases between. CDR1 is SEHNR and CDR2 is FQNEAQ in the germline V gene (reference sequence). This CDR3 is built from 14 residues. The CDR3 protein is CASSLEYGNNEQFF. The CDR3 coding sequence is TGTGCCAGCAGCTTAGAATATGGGAACAATGAGCAGTTCTTC.

This clonotype has a handful of counts. This chain links TRBV20-1 with TRBJ2-7; D unresolved. V was trimmed by 3 bases and J by 0 bases, leaving 9 bases between them. The CDR3 covers 13 residues. The germline gives CDR1 DFQATT, CDR2 SNEGSKA (reference sequence). In DNA form, the CDR3 reads TGCAGTGCTAGGACGCCCATCTCCTACGAGCAGTACGTC. Protein: CSARTPISYEQYV.

V gene TRBV28 combines with J gene TRBJ2-7; no clear D gene. Trimming shortened V by 3 bases and J by 3 bases, and 9 bases separated the two germline ends. The V gene's germline CDR1 is MDHEN and CDR2 SYDVKM. The CDR3 runs 13 residues. CDR3 DNA: TGTGCCAGCAGTTTCAGCAAAGTCTACGAGCAGTACTTC. Its protein is CASSFSKVYEQYF. The variable domain in full, with the rest retrieved from reference TRBV28 and TRBJ2-7, is DVKVTQSSRYLVKRTGEKVFLECVQDMDHENMFWYRQDPGLGLRLIYFSYDVKMKEKGDIPEGYSVSREKKERFSLILESASTNQTSMYLCASSFSKVYEQYFGPGTRLTVT.